A single count supports the clone carrying this T cell receptor beta chain. Its cognate antigen is unknown. TCRdb's table, derived via immunoSEQ multiplex PCR, lists solely in-frame clones and lacks some. This sample has approximately 60,000 clones; 90% occur once, and the top ten carry about 1.7%. The germline gives CDR1 SGHVS, CDR2 FNYEAQ. The V and J ends lost 3 bases and 0 bases respectively, with 11 bases between them. The CDR3 is 15 residues long. This sample is part of a study of graft-versus-host responses after intestinal transplantation. In the study overall: Recipients were all induced with anti-thymocyte globulin, then given tacrolimus and steroids for around three years.

Study outcomes and limitations: Investigators detected GvH clones in recipient marrow, with some emerging earlier in ileum or blood.

The J gene is TRBJ1-1, the V gene TRBV7-6; tentatively, D is TRBD1 (6 bases). This sample comprised unstimulated CD8+ T cells sorted from spleen or lymph node cells, obtained before transplant. The TCR comes from a human donor who was the organ donor for an intestinal transplant. The CDR3 nucleotides read TGTGCCAGCAGCTTGGTGGACAGACTGAACACTGAAGCTTTCTTT. Translation: CASSLVDRLNTEAFF.